This TCR beta chain appears in the sequencing data of a study of regulatory T cells in long-lasting Graves disease. Time point: persistent/refractory GD, antithyroid drugs over 5 years with positive TRAb. From PBMCs, RNA was extracted and then used to make the TCR library. The CDR3 has 13 residues. J was trimmed by 2 bases and V by 4 bases; bases with no gene match: 1. Germline CDR1 reads SQVTM; CDR2 reads ANQGSEA. This clonotype occurred a few times. Through Arm-PCR of CDR3 regions and iRepertoire HTBI primers, TCR beta libraries were built. TCRdb itself ran the multiplex PCR reads through MiXCR, one entry per CDR3 protein. The data show 650,000 to 700,000 distinct CDR3 sequences, 25% to 30% seen once.

This clonotype originated in a female donor with Graves disease. The specimen was peripheral blood mononuclear cells (PBMCs), collected when the disease was refractory, from a patient treated with antithyroid drugs. The chain combines TRBV29-1 with TRBJ2-7, with 11 bases aligning to TRBD2. CDR3 loop: CSVVGLAAYEQYF. As DNA, the CDR3 is TGCAGCGTTGTGGGACTAGCGGCCTACGAGCAGTACTTC.